A selection of T cell receptor beta chains follows, all from one sample in a study of T cells after yellow fever vaccination. TCRdb used MiXCR to reprocess the 5' RACE reads, holding one entry per CDR3 protein. The sample contains around 340,000 distinct CDR3 sequences, roughly 8.7% of which appear only once. The sample in question was PBMCs, obtained on the day of the first yellow fever vaccination. The source of these receptors is a man aged 18 to 30 who received the YFV17D yellow fever vaccine. Both conserved end residues are part of each CDR3. Each record gives: J gene, V gene, CDR3 protein.

TRBJ2-1 | TRBV12-3/TRBV12-4 | CASSRASGLSSYNEQFF
TRBJ2-1 | TRBV30 | CAWSVLGGSYNEQFF
TRBJ2-3 | TRBV11-2 | CASSRQTSTDTQYF
TRBJ1-6 | TRBV18 | CASSPQPTGSPLHF
TRBJ2-3 | TRBV4-3 | CASSQDGAHSKDTQYF
TRBJ1-6 | TRBV4-3 | CASSQAPGTGSPLHF
TRBJ2-3 | TRBV10-3 | CAISDRLNTQYF
TRBJ2-7 | TRBV7-6 | CASSLSGVLSEQYF
TRBJ1-2 | TRBV24-1 | CATSDPGTGGGYTF
TRBJ2-3 | TRBV29-1 | CSVEGQGADTQYF
TRBJ2-3 | TRBV12-3/TRBV12-4 | CASSSGGLVNTQYF
TRBJ1-4 | TRBV14 | CASSQAQGTTNEKLFF
TRBJ2-3 | TRBV4-3 | CASSQAPDSQKYF
TRBJ2-1 | TRBV7-6 | CASSSDLVRFGEQFF
TRBJ1-6 | TRBV4-2 | CASSPGTGPGSPLHF
TRBJ2-1 | TRBV7-3 | CASSLGGAGGNEQFF
TRBJ2-7 | TRBV12-3/TRBV12-4 | CASSFGAYEQYF
TRBJ2-3 | TRBV4-2 | CASSQDSLSGGRISTDTQYF
TRBJ1-5 | TRBV27 | CASSLSRQGAGQPQHF
TRBJ2-7 | TRBV12-3/TRBV12-4 | CASGLGLAYEQYF
TRBJ2-3 | TRBV5-1 | CASSRAGPTDTQYF
TRBJ2-3 | TRBV18 | CASSIQGTASTDTQYF
TRBJ1-2 | TRBV4-1 | CASSPGALDGYGYTF
TRBJ2-3 | TRBV6-1 | CASTYTGGATDTQYF
TRBJ2-3 | TRBV18 | CASSPPVGTDTQYF
TRBJ2-1 | TRBV29-1 | CSVEWGSSYNEQFF
TRBJ2-1 | TRBV5-1 | CASSLDPGGYNEQFF
TRBJ2-2 | TRBV11-2 | CASWGGLALTGELFF
TRBJ2-3 | TRBV5-1 | CASSFRAVDTQYF
TRBJ2-7 | TRBV5-6 | CASSSSPLSYEQYF
TRBJ2-6 | TRBV4-1 | CASSQPRQSGANVLTF
TRBJ1-4 | TRBV29-1 | CSVVRGPEKLFF
TRBJ2-7 | TRBV2 | CASRPRREGYEQYF
TRBJ2-4 | TRBV2 | CASSETAIGLAKNIQYF
TRBJ1-2 | TRBV20-1 | CSARGRGRHYGYTF
TRBJ2-5 | TRBV7-6 | CASSPQQGRETQYF
TRBJ2-5 | TRBV9 | CASSGRQGFGETQYF
TRBJ1-4 | TRBV5-1 | CASSLQGGGEKLFF
TRBJ2-6 | TRBV9 | CASSVAGLPSGANVLTF